A selection of T cell receptor beta chains follows, all from one sample in a study of blood T cell repertoires in COVID-19. The data were produced by immunoSEQ multiplex PCR, yet TCRdb's version contains in-frame clones alone and is incomplete. The data contain about 140,000 clones, 88% of them singletons. Sequencing was performed on peripheral blood. These receptors originate from a man aged 45-65 years with active or convalescent COVID-19. CDR3s include the opening cysteine and the closing phenylalanine or tryptophan. The D gene is left open where the match is weak. Only part of the rows carry a size: once, few, many, or a class if the clone is expanded.

CDR3 DNA: TGTGCCAGCAGCGTAGGCGCGGGGGCGTCAGGCAATCAGCCCCAGCATTTT
CDR3 protein: CASSVGAGASGNQPQHF
V gene: TRBV9
clone size: once
J gene: TRBJ1-5
D gene: -

CDR3 DNA: TGTGCTAGTGGCCATGGTGGGGGGGGAACTGAAGCTTTCTTT
CDR3 protein: CASGHGGGGTEAFF
V gene: TRBV12-5
clone size: -
J gene: TRBJ1-1
D gene: -

CDR3 DNA: TGCGCCAGCAGAACGACTAGCGGGACCTCCTACGAGCAGTACTTC
CDR3 protein: CASRTTSGTSYEQYF
V gene: TRBV5-1
clone size: -
J gene: TRBJ2-7
D gene: TRBD2

CDR3 DNA: TGCAGTGCTTATACAGGGCACGGCTACACCTTC
CDR3 protein: CSAYTGHGYTF
V gene: TRBV20-1
clone size: -
J gene: TRBJ1-2
D gene: -

CDR3 DNA: TGTGCCAGCAGTTTGTACGGGGACGAGCAGTACTTC
CDR3 protein: CASSLYGDEQYF
V gene: TRBV12-3/TRBV12-4
clone size: -
J gene: TRBJ2-7
D gene: -

CDR3 DNA: TGTGCCACCAGCAAGAACCGGAGGACAGGGTCTAGTGAAGCTTTCTTT
CDR3 protein: CATSKNRRTGSSEAFF
V gene: TRBV15
clone size: -
J gene: TRBJ1-1
D gene: TRBD1

CDR3 DNA: TGTGCCAGCAGCCGCGTCTACAATGAGCAGTTCTTC
CDR3 protein: CASSRVYNEQFF
V gene: TRBV4-2
clone size: -
J gene: TRBJ2-1
D gene: -

CDR3 DNA: TGTGCCAGCTCCCTCGGGGGGCTGAGGGTCACTGAAGCTTTCTTT
CDR3 protein: CASSLGGLRVTEAFF
V gene: TRBV28
clone size: -
J gene: TRBJ1-1
D gene: -

CDR3 DNA: TGTGCCAGCAGCTTGGGGCTTGGAGAGTACGAGCAGTACTTC
CDR3 protein: CASSLGLGEYEQYF
V gene: TRBV5-6
clone size: -
J gene: TRBJ2-7
D gene: -

CDR3 DNA: TGTGCCAGCTCAGCCGACATCCCCTCGCCCCAGCATTTT
CDR3 protein: CASSADIPSPQHF
V gene: TRBV18
clone size: -
J gene: TRBJ1-5
D gene: -

CDR3 DNA: TGTGCCAGCAGTTCCACAGGGGAAGGACTGTTTTTT
CDR3 protein: CASSSTGEGLFF
V gene: TRBV27
clone size: -
J gene: TRBJ1-4
D gene: TRBD1

CDR3 DNA: TGTGCCAGCTCACCCGGGACAGCTGGAAACACCATATATTTT
CDR3 protein: CASSPGTAGNTIYF
V gene: TRBV18
clone size: -
J gene: TRBJ1-3
D gene: TRBD1

CDR3 DNA: TGTGCCAGCAGCTTGAATGGGGAGGCGAACTACGAGCAGTACTTC
CDR3 protein: CASSLNGEANYEQYF
V gene: TRBV5-4
clone size: -
J gene: TRBJ2-7
D gene: -

CDR3 DNA: TGTGCCAGCAGTTTATTCCGGGGAAGCACCGGGGAGCTGTTTTTT
CDR3 protein: CASSLFRGSTGELFF
V gene: TRBV27
clone size: -
J gene: TRBJ2-2
D gene: -

CDR3 DNA: TGTGCCAGCACCCGGACTAGCGGGCAGACCCAGTACTTC
CDR3 protein: CASTRTSGQTQYF
V gene: TRBV6-5
clone size: -
J gene: TRBJ2-5
D gene: TRBD2

CDR3 DNA: TGTGCCAGCTACCAGACAGGGGACAGATATAATTCACCCCTCCACTTT
CDR3 protein: CASYQTGDRYNSPLHF
V gene: TRBV28
clone size: -
J gene: TRBJ1-6
D gene: TRBD1

CDR3 DNA: TGTGCCAGCAGCCCCGCGGCTTTGGACACCGGGGAGCTGTTTTTT
CDR3 protein: CASSPAALDTGELFF
V gene: TRBV7-3
clone size: -
J gene: TRBJ2-2
D gene: -

CDR3 DNA: TGTGCCAGCAGTTTCAGGAACAACTATGGCTACACCTTC
CDR3 protein: CASSFRNNYGYTF
V gene: TRBV27
clone size: -
J gene: TRBJ1-2
D gene: -

CDR3 DNA: TGTGCCAGCAGTTACGAGGCCAGCTCCTACAATGAGCAGTTCTTC
CDR3 protein: CASSYEASSYNEQFF
V gene: TRBV6-6
clone size: few
J gene: TRBJ2-1
D gene: -

CDR3 DNA: TGTGCCAGCAGCGTAGGGCCCCAGGGGGGCAATGAGCAGTTCTTC
CDR3 protein: CASSVGPQGGNEQFF
V gene: TRBV9
clone size: -
J gene: TRBJ2-1
D gene: -

CDR3 DNA: TGTGCTAGTGGCTCGGGGAGCGGGAAGGAGTATTTT
CDR3 protein: CASGSGSGKEYF
V gene: TRBV12-5
clone size: -
J gene: TRBJ2-3
D gene: TRBD2

CDR3 DNA: TGCGCCAGCAGCCAACCTGGGAGTTTCTCCTACAATGAGCAGTTCTTC
CDR3 protein: CASSQPGSFSYNEQFF
V gene: TRBV4-3
clone size: -
J gene: TRBJ2-1
D gene: -

CDR3 DNA: TGTGCCAGCAGCTTAGGGGAGGCGCGGTTGTCTGAAGCTTTCTTT
CDR3 protein: CASSLGEARLSEAFF
V gene: TRBV7-9
clone size: -
J gene: TRBJ1-1
D gene: -

CDR3 DNA: TGTGCCAGCAGTACAACAACGCAGGGAAGCTACGAGCAGTACTTC
CDR3 protein: CASSTTTQGSYEQYF
V gene: TRBV27
clone size: -
J gene: TRBJ2-7
D gene: -

CDR3 DNA: TGTGCCAGCAGAACAGGACTACCCCAAGAGACCCAGTACTTC
CDR3 protein: CASRTGLPQETQYF
V gene: TRBV6-5
clone size: -
J gene: TRBJ2-5
D gene: -

CDR3 DNA: TGTGCCAGCAGCTTAGGCCCGGGAAGCGGCACTGAAGCTTTCTTT
CDR3 protein: CASSLGPGSGTEAFF
V gene: TRBV7-2
clone size: -
J gene: TRBJ1-1
D gene: -

CDR3 DNA: TGTGCCAGCAGCGTAGGGGCGTCTGGGGCCAACGTCCTGACTTTC
CDR3 protein: CASSVGASGANVLTF
V gene: TRBV6-5
clone size: -
J gene: TRBJ2-6
D gene: -

CDR3 DNA: TGTGCCAGCAGCCCATCTAGCGAGACGCAGTATTTT
CDR3 protein: CASSPSSETQYF
V gene: TRBV4-2
clone size: -
J gene: TRBJ2-3
D gene: -

CDR3 DNA: TGTGCCACCAGCAGAGGACTGACAGACGAGCAGTACTTC
CDR3 protein: CATSRGLTDEQYF
V gene: TRBV15
clone size: once
J gene: TRBJ2-7
D gene: -

CDR3 DNA: TGTGCCAGCAGCTTAGAGGGGGGGTTTGGAAACACCATATATTTT
CDR3 protein: CASSLEGGFGNTIYF
V gene: TRBV7-8
clone size: -
J gene: TRBJ1-3
D gene: -

CDR3 DNA: TGTGCCAGCAGCGTAGACCCGGACTCCCCAGGACCCACTGAAGCTTTCTTT
CDR3 protein: CASSVDPDSPGPTEAFF
V gene: TRBV9
clone size: -
J gene: TRBJ1-1
D gene: -

CDR3 DNA: TGTGCCAGCGGGTCTGCGGGAGTCGGCGGGGAGCTGTTTTTT
CDR3 protein: CASGSAGVGGELFF
V gene: TRBV6-5
clone size: -
J gene: TRBJ2-2
D gene: TRBD2

CDR3 DNA: TGCGCCAGCAGTGAGTCCGACGGGGGCTACGAGCAGTACTTC
CDR3 protein: CASSESDGGYEQYF
V gene: TRBV10-2
clone size: -
J gene: TRBJ2-7
D gene: -

CDR3 DNA: TGTGCCAGCAGCTGGACTAGCGGGGCATACGAGCAGTACTTC
CDR3 protein: CASSWTSGAYEQYF
V gene: TRBV5-5
clone size: -
J gene: TRBJ2-7
D gene: TRBD2

CDR3 DNA: TGTGCCAGCAGGTCGGGGAGGGCCGTCTACGAGCAGTACTTC
CDR3 protein: CASRSGRAVYEQYF
V gene: TRBV28
clone size: -
J gene: TRBJ2-7
D gene: TRBD2

CDR3 DNA: TGTGCCAGCAGTCAACAGGGGTTGGGGAGCAATCAGCCCCAGCATTTT
CDR3 protein: CASSQQGLGSNQPQHF
V gene: TRBV3-1/TRBV3-2
clone size: -
J gene: TRBJ1-5
D gene: TRBD1

CDR3 DNA: TGTGCCAGCAGCTTTCAAATCCAAGAGACCCAGTACTTC
CDR3 protein: CASSFQIQETQYF
V gene: TRBV5-4
clone size: -
J gene: TRBJ2-5
D gene: -

CDR3 DNA: TGTGCCAGCAGTTTGGCTAGCTTAGCCAAAAACATTCAGTACTTC
CDR3 protein: CASSLASLAKNIQYF
V gene: TRBV28
clone size: -
J gene: TRBJ2-4
D gene: -

CDR3 DNA: TGTGCCACCAGCAGAAAAACCGGGCTAGCGGAGAAATACGAGCAGTACTTC
CDR3 protein: CATSRKTGLAEKYEQYF
V gene: TRBV15
clone size: -
J gene: TRBJ2-7
D gene: TRBD2

CDR3 DNA: TGTGCCAGCAGCTTGAGGGAGGGGGGAGAGACCCAGTACTTC
CDR3 protein: CASSLREGGETQYF
V gene: TRBV7-8
clone size: -
J gene: TRBJ2-5
D gene: -

CDR3 DNA: TGTGCCATCAGTGATGGGGCTCGGAATGAGCAGTTCTTC
CDR3 protein: CAISDGARNEQFF
V gene: TRBV10-3
clone size: -
J gene: TRBJ2-1
D gene: -

CDR3 DNA: TGTGCCAGCAGAGTCCCGGGACTAGCGGGAGGGAACGAGCAGTACTTC
CDR3 protein: CASRVPGLAGGNEQYF
V gene: TRBV2
clone size: -
J gene: TRBJ2-7
D gene: TRBD2

CDR3 DNA: TGTGCCAGCATCCCCCGGGACAGAGTTTATAGCAATCAGCCCCAGCATTTT
CDR3 protein: CASIPRDRVYSNQPQHF
V gene: TRBV5-8
clone size: -
J gene: TRBJ1-5
D gene: TRBD1

CDR3 DNA: TGTGCCAGCGGGAAGGACAGGGGCTACGAGCAGTACTTC
CDR3 protein: CASGKDRGYEQYF
V gene: TRBV6-6
clone size: -
J gene: TRBJ2-7
D gene: TRBD1

CDR3 DNA: TGTGCCAGCAGCTTCCTAGCGGGCTCCTACGAGCAGTACTTC
CDR3 protein: CASSFLAGSYEQYF
V gene: TRBV5-5
clone size: -
J gene: TRBJ2-7
D gene: TRBD2

CDR3 DNA: TGTGCCAGCAAACCGGACTGGAACACTGAAGCTTTCTTT
CDR3 protein: CASKPDWNTEAFF
V gene: TRBV27
clone size: -
J gene: TRBJ1-1
D gene: -

CDR3 DNA: TGTGCCAGCAGCACACGGACTAGCGGGAGGAACGAGCAGTACTTC
CDR3 protein: CASSTRTSGRNEQYF
V gene: TRBV7-2
clone size: once
J gene: TRBJ2-7
D gene: TRBD2

CDR3 DNA: TGTGCCAGCAGCCGGGAGTCCTCCTACGAGCAGTACTTC
CDR3 protein: CASSRESSYEQYF
V gene: TRBV14
clone size: few
J gene: TRBJ2-7
D gene: -

CDR3 DNA: TGTGCCAGCAGCTTGGGAGGGACAGGGGTGAATAGACTGTTTTTT
CDR3 protein: CASSLGGTGVNRLFF
V gene: TRBV5-4
clone size: -
J gene: TRBJ1-4
D gene: TRBD1

CDR3 DNA: TGCGCCAGCAGACAAGGTAGCCGCTCATCAAACGGTACGCAGTATTTT
CDR3 protein: CASRQGSRSSNGTQYF
V gene: TRBV4-1
clone size: -
J gene: TRBJ2-3
D gene: -

CDR3 DNA: TGTGCCACCTACAGGGTTGGGGCCAACGTCCTGACTTTC
CDR3 protein: CATYRVGANVLTF
V gene: TRBV6-6
clone size: once
J gene: TRBJ2-6
D gene: -

CDR3 DNA: TGTGCCAGCAGTTCCCGTTCATTGACAGGGCGCCCTGGGATGGATCAGCCCCAGCATTTT
CDR3 protein: CASSSRSLTGRPGMDQPQHF
V gene: TRBV27
clone size: -
J gene: TRBJ1-5
D gene: TRBD1

CDR3 DNA: TGTGCCAGCAGCTTAGTTAACAGGACTAGCGTTCAAGCCAAAAACATTCAGTACTTC
CDR3 protein: CASSLVNRTSVQAKNIQYF
V gene: TRBV7-9
clone size: -
J gene: TRBJ2-4
D gene: TRBD2

CDR3 DNA: TGTGCTAGCAGAGATGAGAGAGAGACCCAGTACTTC
CDR3 protein: CASRDERETQYF
V gene: TRBV7-7
clone size: -
J gene: TRBJ2-5
D gene: -